This T cell receptor beta chain is drawn from a study of T cells in Graves' hyperthyroidism and ophthalmopathy. Trimming took off 6 bases at V and 5 bases at J, with 20 bases between the two ends. This CDR3 contains 16 residues. Germline lookup yields CDR1 LGHNT and CDR2 FRNRAP. Study observations and caveats: Ophthalmopathy prediction by the model preceded onset by a median about 6 months. In the analysis, a 13 V-J model separated ophthalmopathy from stable hyperthyroidism.

This clonotype was detected a few times. What it binds is not known. The TCR beta CDR3 regions underwent amplification using RNA transcripts as the source. Using the HTBI primer set, a first-round RT-PCR was run on the TCR CDR3. One entry per CDR3 protein, called by TCRdb with MiXCR from the multiplex PCR reads. This table holds 450,000 to 500,000 distinct CDR3 sequences, 20% to 25% found once. Exclusion followed for patients with uncontrolled infection, other autoimmune disease, pregnancy or lactation. Clinical symptoms, serum thyroxine, TRAb, thyroid ultrasound and orbital computed tomography informed diagnoses.

This sequence originates from a woman between 65 and 79 years old with Graves' ophthalmopathy. The V gene is TRBV12-5, the J gene TRBJ2-1; TRBD2 is a possible D gene (6 bases). Sample: blood. This CDR3 is CASGRPRLADNNEQFF. The CDR3 DNA is TGTGCTAGTGGCCGCCCCCGGTTAGCGGATAACAATGAGCAGTTCTTC.